This T cell receptor (beta chain) derives from a study of cytomegalovirus exposure and HLA in healthy donors. The study ran its PCR with 60 Vbeta and 13 Jbeta primers. The table came from immunoSEQ multiplex PCR; TCRdb's copy has only in-frame clones and leaves some out. The sample includes more than 95,000 clones, 70% to 85% of them seen just once. The CDR3 has 14 amino acids. V was shortened by 0 bases and J by 1 base, with 6 bases between the two germline ends. CDR1 LNHNV and CDR2 YYDKDF come from the germline V gene (reference sequence). The chain employs TRBV15 and TRBJ2-5; TRBD1 might be the D (6 bases). The sequencing sample was made of PBMCs. This TCR derives from a woman between 45 and 65 years old in good health and CMV-seronegative. CDR3 in amino acids: CATSRDRGQETQYF. The CDR3 DNA reads TGTGCCACCAGCAGAGACAGGGGCCAAGAGACCCAGTACTTC.